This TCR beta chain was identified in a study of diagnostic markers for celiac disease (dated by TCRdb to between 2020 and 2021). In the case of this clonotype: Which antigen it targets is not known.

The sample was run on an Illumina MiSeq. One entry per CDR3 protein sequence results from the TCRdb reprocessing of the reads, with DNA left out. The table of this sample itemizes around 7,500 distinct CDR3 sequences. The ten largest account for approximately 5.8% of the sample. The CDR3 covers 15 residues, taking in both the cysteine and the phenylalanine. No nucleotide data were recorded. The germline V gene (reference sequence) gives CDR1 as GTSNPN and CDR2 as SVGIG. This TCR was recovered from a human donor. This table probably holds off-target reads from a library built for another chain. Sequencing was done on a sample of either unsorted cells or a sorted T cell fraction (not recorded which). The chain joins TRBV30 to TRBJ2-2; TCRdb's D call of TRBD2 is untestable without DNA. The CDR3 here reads CAWSVLAGDTGELFF.